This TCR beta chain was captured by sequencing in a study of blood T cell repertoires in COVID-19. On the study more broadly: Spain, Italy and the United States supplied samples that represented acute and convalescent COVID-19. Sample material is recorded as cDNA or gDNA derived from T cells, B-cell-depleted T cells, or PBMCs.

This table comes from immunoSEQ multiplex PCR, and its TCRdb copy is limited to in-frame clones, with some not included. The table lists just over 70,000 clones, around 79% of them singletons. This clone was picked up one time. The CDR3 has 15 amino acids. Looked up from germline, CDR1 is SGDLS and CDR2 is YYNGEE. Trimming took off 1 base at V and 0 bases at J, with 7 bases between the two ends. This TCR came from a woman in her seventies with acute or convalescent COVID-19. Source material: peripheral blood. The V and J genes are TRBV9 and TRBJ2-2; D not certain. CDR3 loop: CASSVKATNTGELFF. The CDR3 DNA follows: TGTGCCAGCAGCGTAAAAGCAACGAACACCGGGGAGCTGTTTTTT.